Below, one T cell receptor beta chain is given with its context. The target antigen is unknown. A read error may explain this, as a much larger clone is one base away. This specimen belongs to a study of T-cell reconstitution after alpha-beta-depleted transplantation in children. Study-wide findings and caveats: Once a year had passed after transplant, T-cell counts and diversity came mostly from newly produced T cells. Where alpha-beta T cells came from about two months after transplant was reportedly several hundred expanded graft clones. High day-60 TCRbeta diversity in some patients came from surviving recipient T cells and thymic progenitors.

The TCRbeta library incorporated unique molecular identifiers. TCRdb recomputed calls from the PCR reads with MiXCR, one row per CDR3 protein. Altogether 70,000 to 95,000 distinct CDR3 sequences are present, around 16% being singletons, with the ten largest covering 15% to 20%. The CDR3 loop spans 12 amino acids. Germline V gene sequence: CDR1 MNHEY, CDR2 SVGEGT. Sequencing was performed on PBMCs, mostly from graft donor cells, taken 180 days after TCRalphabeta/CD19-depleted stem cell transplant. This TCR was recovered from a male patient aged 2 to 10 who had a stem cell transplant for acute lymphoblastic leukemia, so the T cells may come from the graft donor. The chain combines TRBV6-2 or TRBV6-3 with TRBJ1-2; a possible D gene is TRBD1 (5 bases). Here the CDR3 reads CASRTGDAGYPF. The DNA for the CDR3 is TGTGCCAGCAGGACGGGGGACGCTGGCTACCCCTTC.